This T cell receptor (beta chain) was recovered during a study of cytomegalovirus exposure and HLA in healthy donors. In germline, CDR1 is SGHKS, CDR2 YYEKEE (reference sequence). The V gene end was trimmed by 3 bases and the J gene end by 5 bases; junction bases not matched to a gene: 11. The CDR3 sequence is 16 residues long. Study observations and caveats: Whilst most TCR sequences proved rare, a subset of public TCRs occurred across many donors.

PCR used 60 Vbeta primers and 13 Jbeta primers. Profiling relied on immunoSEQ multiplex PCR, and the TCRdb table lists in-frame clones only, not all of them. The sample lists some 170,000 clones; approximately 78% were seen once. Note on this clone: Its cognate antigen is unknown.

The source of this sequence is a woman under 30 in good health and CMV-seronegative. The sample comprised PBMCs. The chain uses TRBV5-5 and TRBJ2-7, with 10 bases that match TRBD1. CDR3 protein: CASSSIKGTGVHEQYF. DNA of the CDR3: TGTGCCAGCAGCTCAATAAAGGGGACAGGGGTCCACGAGCAGTACTTC.